The 25 T cell receptor beta chains presented below share a single source sample, sequenced in a study of cytomegalovirus exposure and HLA in healthy donors. The PCR ran on 60 Vbeta and 13 Jbeta primers. Using immunoSEQ multiplex PCR, the repertoire was profiled, and TCRdb retains in-frame clones only, with some absent. Found here are 270,000 or so clones, about nine tenths of them singletons; the top ten hold 1.5% to 2%. Sequencing input: PBMCs. All receptors derive from a girl aged 2-10 years in good health and CMV-seronegative.

The V call is TRBV9, the J call TRBJ1-1; weak D call: TRBD1 (6 bases). Deletions cut 0 bases from V and 1 base from J, with 16 bases between. The CDR3 length is 17 residues. The germline CDR1 and CDR2 sequences are SGDLS and YYNGEE. This CDR3 reads CASSVDPGGRTNTEAFF. The CDR3 nucleotides are TGTGCCAGCAGCGTAGATCCGGGGGGCCGGACGAACACTGAAGCTTTCTTT.

The chain combines TRBV12-5 with TRBJ2-5; 8 bases map to TRBD1. The DNA end is a closer match to TRBJ2-7, so the J assignment may be wrong. Germline V gives CDR1 LGHNT, CDR2 FRNRAP. There are 13 residues in the CDR3. CDR3 bases: TGTGCTAGTGGTTGGGACAGGTACTACGAGCAGTACTTC. This translates into CASGWDRYYEQYF.

The J gene is TRBJ1-2, the V gene TRBV7-2; D is perhaps TRBD1 (5 bases). V lost 5 bases to trimming and J lost 4 bases, with 17 bases between them. This CDR3 has 15 amino acids. Germline V CDR1 and CDR2: SGHTA, FQGNSA. CDR3 in amino acids: CASSPGVGRSYGYTF. CDR3 in DNA: TGTGCCAGCAGCCCGGGGGTGGGCAGGAGCTATGGCTACACCTTC.

The chain couples TRBV5-6 to TRBJ2-7, with D hard to call. CDR3 length equals 11 residues. The germline V gene encodes CDR1 SGHDT and CDR2 YYEEEE. Deletions cut 5 bases from V and 5 bases from J, with 8 bases between. The CDR3 region is CASSVANEQYF. CDR3 bases: TGTGCCAGCAGTGTGGCAAACGAGCAGTACTTC.

This clone was detected once. The V and J genes are TRBV29-1 and TRBJ1-1, with 8 bases aligning to TRBD1. This CDR3 has 13 residues. The J segment lost 5 bases and the V segment lost 1 base, leaving 3 bases of the junction unmatched. Germline V gene sequence: CDR1 SQVTM, CDR2 ANQGSEA. For the CDR3, the DNA is TGCAGCGTTGAAGGGACAGGGTGGACTGAAGCTTTCTTT. As protein: CSVEGTGWTEAFF.

A few counts support this clone. The chain has TRBV9 and TRBJ2-2; 8 bases align to TRBD2. J lost 0 bases, V lost 7 bases, and 11 bases had no gene match. CDR3 length: 17 amino acids. Germline lookup yields CDR1 SGDLS and CDR2 YYNGEE. This CDR3 is CASRGGPGLSNTGELFF. CDR3 bases: TGTGCCAGCCGCGGGGGGCCGGGGTTATCGAACACCGGGGAGCTGTTTTTT.

Concerning this clone: An end of the junction does not agree with germline; a read error may underlie this. This chain uses TRBV7-7 with TRBJ2-1; TRBD2 matches 8 bases. CDR1 SSHAT and CDR2 FNYEAQ come from the germline V gene (reference sequence). This CDR3 is built from 16 residues. In DNA, the CDR3 is TGTGCTAGCAGCTTCTTAATAGCGGGGCCCGAGAGTGAGCAGTTCTTC. Translating it yields CASSFLIAGPESEQFF.

The V gene is TRBV28, the J gene TRBJ1-1; no clear D gene. The CDR3 is 13 amino acids. Trimming removed 4 bases at V and 0 bases at J, with 6 bases between. Germline CDR1 is MDHEN and CDR2 is SYDVKM. The CDR3 nucleotides read TGTGCCAGCAGTTCTACAGTGAACACTGAAGCTTTCTTT. This codes for CASSSTVNTEAFF.

The CDR3 sequence: CASSPQRTQETQYF. The CDR3 nucleotides are TGTGCCAGCAGCCCTCAGCGGACCCAAGAGACCCAGTACTTC. The chain recombines TRBV7-2 with TRBJ2-5, with a weak D call TRBD2 (5 bases). The length of the CDR3 is 14 residues. CDR1 SGHTA and CDR2 FQGNSA come from the germline V gene. Trimming left V 5 bases short and J 1 base short, with 11 bases between.

The chain is built from TRBV2 and TRBJ2-1; TRBD2 matches 7 bases. The CDR3 length is 13 residues. The germline gives CDR1 SNHLY, CDR2 FYNNEI. V gave up 6 bases and J gave up 5 bases; unmatched junction bases: 4. CDR3 region: CASRKGTNNEQFF. The CDR3 nucleotides read TGTGCCAGCAGAAAGGGGACTAACAATGAGCAGTTCTTC.

The chain recombines TRBV7-8 with TRBJ1-1, with 7 bases that match TRBD1. Unmatched junction bases numbered 10, after V lost 4 bases and J lost 5 bases. The CDR3 runs to 15 residues. Germline CDR1 reads SGHVS; CDR2 reads FQNEAQ. In DNA, the CDR3 is TGTGCCAGCAGCTCGTACAGGGGTATGGATACTGAAGCTTTCTTT. Protein: CASSSYRGMDTEAFF.

The chain carries TRBV9 and TRBJ2-7; no firm D call. The V end was cut by 1 base, the J end by 3 bases, with 11 bases between. The CDR3 runs to 14 residues. CDR1 and CDR2 from the germline V gene are SGDLS and YYNGEE. The CDR3 sequence: CASSVRQDFYEQYF. The CDR3 region has the DNA TGTGCCAGCAGCGTAAGACAAGATTTCTACGAGCAGTACTTC.

The V and J genes are TRBV7-3 and TRBJ2-6; D unclear. CDR1 and CDR2 (germline): SGHTA, FQGTGA. Trimming left V 5 bases short and J 0 bases short, with 8 bases between. This CDR3 has 15 amino acids. CDR3 nucleotide sequence: TGTGCCAGCAGCCCAGGCAGCTCTGGGGCCAACGTCCTGACTTTC. Protein product: CASSPGSSGANVLTF.

The chain links TRBV5-1 to TRBJ2-5; tentatively, D is TRBD2 (6 bases). This CDR3 is built from 17 residues. Trimming took off 1 base at V and 0 bases at J, with 16 bases between the two ends. The V gene's germline CDR1 is SGHRS and CDR2 YFSETQ. The CDR3 region has the DNA TGCGCCAGCAGCTTGTTGAGGAGCGGGCATTACCAAGAGACCCAGTACTTC. Translating it yields CASSLLRSGHYQETQYF.

The CDR3 loop reads CAWARPGERNGYTF. The DNA for the CDR3 is TGTGCCTGGGCCCGTCCAGGGGAAAGGAATGGCTACACCTTC. This chain links TRBV30 with TRBJ1-2, with D possibly TRBD1 on 6 matching bases. There are 14 residues in the CDR3. V was trimmed by 5 bases and J by 6 bases, leaving 19 bases between them. The germline V gene has CDR1 GTSNPN and CDR2 SVGIG (reference sequence).

The chain couples TRBV4-1 to TRBJ2-2; the match to TRBD2 covers 7 bases. This CDR3 spans 16 amino acids. CDR1 and CDR2 (germline): MGHRA, YSYEKL. Germline trimming cut 4 bases from V and 6 bases from J; bases unmatched to any gene: 11. CDR3 sequence: CASSPWEREWAGELFF. The CDR3 DNA reads as TGCGCCAGCAGCCCGTGGGAGCGGGAATGGGCCGGGGAGCTGTTTTTT.

The gene calls are TRBV4-2 and TRBJ1-4; TRBD1 matches at 7 bases. Per the germline V gene, CDR1 is LGHNA and CDR2 is YNFKEQ. V lost 4 bases, J lost 3 bases, and 8 bases stayed unmatched. The CDR3 runs to 16 residues. As DNA, the CDR3 is TGTGCCAGCAGCCTAACCCCACAGGGGTCTAATGAAAAACTGTTTTTT. Amino acids: CASSLTPQGSNEKLFF.

The rearrangement links TRBV27 to TRBJ2-1; no reliable D call. V was cut by 2 bases and J by 4 bases, with 9 bases left in between. The CDR3 has 14 residues. Germline CDR1 reads MNHEY; CDR2 reads SMNVEV (reference sequence). The CDR3, as DNA: TGTGCCAGCAGTTTAAGTAATACATACAATGAGCAGTTCTTC. It yields the protein CASSLSNTYNEQFF.

This clone was observed once. The CDR3 sequence: CASSQYPGAGNTIYF. The CDR3 bases are TGTGCCAGCAGTCAATACCCAGGGGCTGGAAACACCATATATTTT. The genes are TRBV9 and TRBJ1-3, with D tentatively TRBD1 (6 bases). The CDR3 contains 15 residues. CDR1 and CDR2 (germline): SGDLS, YYNGEE. V lost 5 bases, J lost 2 bases, and 14 bases lay in between.

This clone was detected only once. At the DNA level, this CDR3 is encoded by other sequences in the same sample as well. This rearrangement joins TRBV5-1 to TRBJ1-5; no clear D. The CDR3 covers 13 residues. V was cut by 0 bases and J by 7 bases, with 8 bases left in between. The germline V gene has CDR1 SGHRS and CDR2 YFSETQ. The CDR3 coding sequence is TGCGCCAGCAGCTTGGACCCTAACCAGCCCCAGCATTTT. Amino acid sequence: CASSLDPNQPQHF.

This chain connects TRBV23-1 to TRBJ1-3, with D perhaps TRBD1 (5 bases). TRBV23-1 is labeled an ORF, and its function is uncertain. This CDR3 is built from 16 residues. Trimming took off 1 base at V and 4 bases at J, with 14 bases between the two ends. The CDR3 DNA follows: TGCGCCAGCAGTCAATTGGGGCCTCACCCCGGAAACACCATATATTTT. It specifies CASSQLGPHPGNTIYF.

The chain carries TRBV7-4 and TRBJ1-2; no reliable D call. The CDR3 is made up of 13 amino acids. Germline lookup yields CDR1 SGHVT and CDR2 SQSDAQ. The V and J ends lost 5 bases and 4 bases respectively, with 11 bases between them. The DNA for the CDR3 is TGTGCCAGCAGCCCAAAACTGATCTATGGCTACACCTTC. This gives the protein CASSPKLIYGYTF.

The CDR3 sequence is CASSRPGLAGEKAPPYEQYF. The CDR3 nucleotides read TGTGCCAGCAGTCGCCCGGGACTAGCGGGAGAAAAGGCTCCCCCCTACGAGCAGTACTTC. The chain uses TRBV27 and TRBJ2-7, with 14 bases lining up with TRBD2. With 5 bases clipped from V and 2 bases from J, the junction kept 17 bases outside the gene matches. Germline values: CDR1 MNHEY, CDR2 SMNVEV (reference sequence). The CDR3 length is 20 residues.

This clone appeared once. The chain is built from TRBV19 and TRBJ2-7; a possible D gene is TRBD1 (6 bases). Trimming left V 4 bases short and J 7 bases short, with 29 bases between. CDR1 is LNHDA and CDR2 is SQIVND in the germline V gene (reference sequence). This CDR3 has 18 residues. CDR3 sequence reads: CASSSFGGLQGRLQEQYF. CDR3 sequence (DNA): TGTGCCAGTAGTAGTTTTGGGGGCTTACAGGGAAGACTCCAGGAGCAGTACTTC.

The V and J genes are TRBV29-1 and TRBJ1-2, with 8 bases matching TRBD1. The CDR3 spans 15 residues. J lost 0 bases, V lost 5 bases, and 8 bases had no gene match. The germline V gene encodes CDR1 SQVTM and CDR2 ANQGSEA. CDR3 DNA sequence: TGCAGCGTTAAGGTACAGGGGGAGGCTAACTATGGCTACACCTTC. This codes for CSVKVQGEANYGYTF. The entire variable domain, with the rest obtained from reference TRBV29-1 and TRBJ1-2, is as follows: SAVISQKPSRDICQRGTSLTIQCQVDSQVTMMFWYRQQPGQSLTLIATANQGSEATYESGFVIDKFPISRPNLTFSTLTVSNMSPEDSSIYLCSVKVQGEANYGYTFGSGTRLTVV.